The entry that follows covers one T cell receptor beta chain sequence. The sample originates from a study of blood T cell repertoires in COVID-19. For the study at large: Acute-phase and convalescent COVID-19 samples originated in the United States, Italy and Spain. Sources were T cells, B-cell-depleted T cells, or PBMCs; the material itself was cDNA or gDNA.

CDR1 SGHRS and CDR2 YFSETQ come from the germline V gene. This CDR3 spans 15 amino acids. The V gene lost 0 bases and the J gene lost 1 base, with 10 bases spanning the gap. Source study methods: Amplifying reference gene primers gave estimates of nucleated cell counts. Profiling relied on immunoSEQ multiplex PCR, and the TCRdb table lists in-frame clones only, not all of them. That table gives V, J and clone size, and the DNA gave D and trimming. This sample has about 61,000 clones; around four fifths occur once, and the top ten carry 5% to 6%. The TCR originated in a man in his 70s with acute or convalescent COVID-19. V usage is TRBV5-1 and J usage is TRBJ1-1; D gene ambiguous. Sample: peripheral blood. The CDR3 loop is CASSLAQATNTEAFF. For the CDR3, the DNA is TGCGCCAGCAGCTTGGCCCAGGCCACGAACACTGAAGCTTTCTTT. The variable domain in full, with the rest retrieved from reference TRBV5-1 and TRBJ1-1, is KAGVTQTPRYLIKTRGQQVTLSCSPISGHRSVSWYQQTPGQGLQFLFEYFSETQRNKGNFPGRFSGRQFSNSRSEMNVSTLELGDSALYLCASSLAQATNTEAFFGQGTRLTVV.